This note documents a single T cell receptor beta chain sequence. Patients of the Seattle cohort, enrolled during active infection, were followed longitudinally. These data originate in a study of blood T cell repertoires in COVID-19. Study in general: COVID-19 samples from acute and convalescent phases originated in the United States, Italy and Spain. Sample material is recorded as cDNA or gDNA derived from T cells, B-cell-depleted T cells, or PBMCs.

The germline gives CDR1 MNHEY, CDR2 SVGAGI. The CDR3 totals 14 residues. The ends lost 5 bases at V and 4 bases at J; junction bases unmatched: 5. Source study methods: It was from reference gene primer amplification that nucleated cell counts were estimated. Produced via immunoSEQ multiplex PCR; TCRdb's table is partial and in-frame only. The V and J calls and clone size come from that table; D and trimming were worked out from the DNA. Of over 200,000 clones in the sample, approximately 90% were seen once. The sequence came from a man younger than 45 with COVID-19, enrolled during active disease. V is TRBV6-5 and J is TRBJ1-1; 9 bases map to TRBD1. Sequenced material: peripheral blood. CDR3 in DNA: TGTGCCAGCAGTCACAGGGGGCGGCCCACTGAAGCTTTCTTT. Translated, it gives CASSHRGRPTEAFF.